The 11 T cell receptor beta chains presented below share a single source sample, sequenced in a study of post-analysis software for immune sequencing data. Overall study results and limits: Roughly five TRBV segments appeared more often in patients than in controls, and TRBV5-6, TRBV5-1 and TRBV20-1 were among these.

What these receptors recognize is not known. TCR beta cDNA libraries included unique molecular identifiers. TCRdb re-called the PCR reads with MiXCR, one entry per CDR3 protein. The data show hundreds of thousands of distinct CDR3 sequences, roughly half seen once. Sequencing used blood. Receptors were obtained from a girl aged 10-17 years with multiple sclerosis.

The chain links TRBV29-1 to TRBJ2-1; 7 bases match TRBD2. V shed 7 bases, J shed 5 bases, and the junction held 8 bases outside the gene matches. The germline V gene encodes CDR1 SQVTM and CDR2 ANQGSEA. The CDR3 consists of 13 residues. CDR3 DNA sequence: TGCAGCGCATGGGGAGGGTTCAACAATGAGCAGTTCTTC. Translated, it gives CSAWGGFNNEQFF.

CDR3 region: CASSFGAGPSRSTDTQYF. CDR3 nucleotide sequence: TGTGCCAGCAGTTTCGGGGCGGGACCATCCAGGAGCACAGATACGCAGTATTTT. The rearrangement uses TRBV12-3 or TRBV12-4 and TRBJ2-3; the D gene is possibly TRBD2 (6 bases). CDR3 length: 18 amino acids. The V gene lost 3 bases and the J gene lost 0 bases, with 19 bases spanning the gap.

This clonotype was observed a handful of times. The V and J genes are TRBV5-1 and TRBJ2-7; a possible D gene is TRBD2 (6 bases). V lost 0 bases and J lost 2, with 12 bases in between. Germline V gene sequence: CDR1 SGHRS, CDR2 YFSETQ. The CDR3 runs 15 residues. CDR3 protein: CASSLVAGFAYEQYF. CDR3 coding DNA: TGCGCCAGCAGCTTGGTGGCGGGATTCGCCTACGAGCAGTACTTC. Based on the CDR3 plus reference TRBV5-1 and TRBJ2-7, the full variable domain is KAGVTQTPRYLIKTRGQQVTLSCSPISGHRSVSWYQQTPGQGLQFLFEYFSETQRNKGNFPGRFSGRQFSNSRSEMNVSTLELGDSALYLCASSLVAGFAYEQYFGPGTRLTVT.

This clonotype was recorded many times. The chain couples TRBV27 to TRBJ1-1; 7 positions match TRBD1. V dropped 5 bases and J dropped 4; count of bases not matched to a gene: 7. The CDR3 contains 14 residues. From germline, CDR1 is MNHEY and CDR2 SMNVEV (reference sequence). The CDR3 DNA sequence: TGTGCCAGCAGTGGGATATCAGGGGGCACTGAAGCTTTCTTT. Protein product: CASSGISGGTEAFF.

This chain uses TRBV18 with TRBJ1-1; no reliable D call. Trimming removed 2 bases from V and 4 bases from J, with 8 bases in between. There are 13 residues in the CDR3. The germline CDR1 and CDR2 sequences are KGHSH and LQKENI. The CDR3: CASSPNSGTEAFF. The CDR3 region has the DNA TGTGCCAGCTCACCAAACTCCGGCACTGAAGCTTTCTTT.

This clonotype turned up a few times. The chain carries TRBV5-1 and TRBJ2-5, with TRBD1 matching 7 bases. The length of the CDR3 is 16 residues. Unmatched junction bases numbered 11, after V lost 1 base and J lost 5 bases. Germline V gene lookup returns CDR1 SGHRS and CDR2 YFSETQ. CDR3 nucleotide sequence: TGCGCCAGCAGCTTGACCGGGACAGTTCCAGCGGAGACCCAGTACTTC. Its protein is CASSLTGTVPAETQYF.

This chain links TRBV3-1 with TRBJ1-5; no definite D call. Trimming took 4 bases from V and 0 from J, leaving 10 bases between them. Germline CDR1 and CDR2: LGHDT and YNNKEL (reference sequence). There are 15 residues in the CDR3. The CDR3 sequence: CASSPTRNSNQPQHF. CDR3 sequence (DNA): TGTGCCAGCAGCCCGACAAGGAATAGCAATCAGCCCCAGCATTTT.

This clonotype was counted only a few times. The chain carries TRBV7-2 and TRBJ2-5, with D tentatively TRBD2 (5 bases). The DNA end favors TRBJ2-7, so the J call may be wrong. Germline V CDR1 and CDR2: SGHTA, FQGNSA. The CDR3 spans 13 residues. CDR3: CASREAPRAEQYF. CDR3 nucleotide sequence: TGTGCCAGCAGGGAAGCCCCGCGGGCCGAGCAGTACTTC.

This clonotype was seen a handful of times. The J gene is TRBJ2-7, the V gene TRBV27; 8 bases are a match to TRBD2. CDR3 size: 15 residues. Germline CDR1 is MNHEY and CDR2 is SMNVEV (reference sequence). Trimming at V came to 6 bases and at J to 5 bases, leaving 12 bases not matched to a gene. The CDR3 DNA follows: TGTGCCAGCAGCCACCCCTCGCGGGGGGCCCACGAGCAGTACTTC. As protein: CASSHPSRGAHEQYF.

This clonotype has just a few counts. V is TRBV12-3 or TRBV12-4 and J is TRBJ2-5; 9 bases are a match to TRBD2. The junction had 11 bases not matched to a gene; V was cut back by 1 base and J by 11 bases. This CDR3 comprises 15 residues. The CDR3 DNA follows: TGTGCCAGCAGTTTAGGGGTAGCGGGGGAGAGGGAGCAGTACTTC. As protein: CASSLGVAGEREQYF.

The J gene is TRBJ2-1, the V gene TRBV12-3 or TRBV12-4, with 9 bases matching TRBD2. Trimming cost V 1 base and J 7 bases; bases outside gene matches: 17. The CDR3 runs to 19 residues. The CDR3 DNA follows: TGTGCCAGCAGTTTAGTGTTCTCAGGTGGGCGGGAGGGCCGAAATGAGCAGTTCTTC. It specifies CASSLVFSGGREGRNEQFF.